This is a list of T cell receptor beta chains from one sample in a study of blood T cell repertoires in COVID-19. Clones were sequenced by immunoSEQ multiplex PCR, and TCRdb holds only the in-frame ones, with some missing. The data contain under 50,000 clones, around 90% of them seen just once; the ten biggest clones take up around 4.5%. The sample comprised peripheral blood. These receptors all stem from a man between 60 and 70 years old with COVID-19, enrolled during active disease. Each CDR3 is given with its conserved first and last residue. A D gene is named only where the DNA matches it firmly. Clone sizes are given selectively: once, few, many, or a class where the clone is expanded.

CDR3 DNA | CDR3 protein | D gene | J gene | V gene | clone size
TGCAGCGTGACCAAGACAGGGACTGGAAACACCATATATTTT | CSVTKTGTGNTIYF | TRBD1 | TRBJ1-3 | TRBV29-1 | once
TGTGCCAGCAGTTACAGGGACAGCCAAGAGACCCAGTACTTC | CASSYRDSQETQYF | TRBD1 | TRBJ2-5 | TRBV6-5 | .
TGTGCCAGCAGCGAACTAGCGGCGGTCACCGGGGAGCTGTTTTTT | CASSELAAVTGELFF | TRBD2 | TRBJ2-2 | TRBV9 | once
TGTGCCAGTAGTCCAGAGGGTCGGGCGAACACCGGGGAGCTGTTTTTT | CASSPEGRANTGELFF | . | TRBJ2-2 | TRBV19 | .
TGTGCCACCAGTGATCATCAAGGGGGCCGCACTGAAGCTTTCTTT | CATSDHQGGRTEAFF | TRBD1 | TRBJ1-1 | TRBV24-1 | .
TGTGCCAGTAGTGCTCTAGCGGGAAGGGAGACCCAGTACTTC | CASSALAGRETQYF | TRBD2 | TRBJ2-5 | TRBV19 | .
TGTGCCACCAGTGATCAAACAACACCTTGGACAGGACACACCGGGGAGCTGTTTTTT | CATSDQTTPWTGHTGELFF | TRBD1 | TRBJ2-2 | TRBV24-1 | once
TGTGCCAGCAGTCCGCGACTAGCGGGAGTTGGTAATGAGCAGTTCTTC | CASSPRLAGVGNEQFF | TRBD2 | TRBJ2-1 | TRBV27 | .
TGTGCCAGTAGTAGGTTGGGGCAGGGGGGCACTGAAGCTTTCTTT | CASSRLGQGGTEAFF | TRBD1 | TRBJ1-1 | TRBV19 | .
TGTGCCAGCAGCCCGGACAGGGGGAACTATGGCTACACCTTC | CASSPDRGNYGYTF | TRBD1 | TRBJ1-2 | TRBV5-6 | once
TGTGCCTGGGACAGGGGACAGCTTAGTACTGAAGCTTTCTTT | CAWDRGQLSTEAFF | TRBD1 | TRBJ1-1 | TRBV30 | .
TGTGCCAGCAGTTACTCCCGGACAGGGCTTGAGGATACGCAGTATTTT | CASSYSRTGLEDTQYF | TRBD1 | TRBJ2-3 | TRBV6-5 | .
TGTGCCAGCAGCCACGGGACAGGGGAGACTGAAGCTTTCTTT | CASSHGTGETEAFF | TRBD1 | TRBJ1-1 | TRBV3-1/TRBV3-2 | medium-sized
TGTGCCAGCAGTTTAGTCGGTTTCAACACTGAAGCTTTCTTT | CASSLVGFNTEAFF | . | TRBJ1-1 | TRBV27 | .
TGTGCCAGTAGTGAGGGACAGTATAGCAATCAGCCCCAGCATTTT | CASSEGQYSNQPQHF | TRBD1 | TRBJ1-5 | TRBV19 | few
TGTGCCAGTAGTATAGAAGGACAGGCGGGACGGACAGATACGCAGTATTTT | CASSIEGQAGRTDTQYF | . | TRBJ2-3 | TRBV19 | once
TGTGCCAGCAGCTTAGGGGGGACTAGCGGTTTCACTGGCTCCTACGAGCAGTACTTC | CASSLGGTSGFTGSYEQYF | TRBD2 | TRBJ2-7 | TRBV7-8 | few
TGCAGCGTTGAAGATCAGGGGGACGGCTACTATGGCTACACCTTC | CSVEDQGDGYYGYTF | TRBD1 | TRBJ1-2 | TRBV29-1 | .
TGTGCCAGCAGTTTCTCGGGACAGGGAGCTGGAAACACCATATATTTT | CASSFSGQGAGNTIYF | TRBD1 | TRBJ1-3 | TRBV28 | .
TGTGCCAGCGGTTATGGCGGCGAGCAGTACTTC | CASGYGGEQYF | . | TRBJ2-7 | TRBV5-4 | .
TGTGCCAGTAGTTTGGACAGGGCCAATCAGCCCCAGCATTTT | CASSLDRANQPQHF | TRBD1 | TRBJ1-5 | TRBV19 | .
TGCGGGGGGGGACTTATGAACACTGAAGCTTTCTTT | CGGGLMNTEAFF | . | TRBJ1-1 | TRBV29-1 | once
TGTGCCTGGAGCCCATATGGGACAGGGGGTCTCTACGAGCAGTACTTC | CAWSPYGTGGLYEQYF | TRBD1 | TRBJ2-7 | TRBV30 | .
TGTGCCAGCAGTACCGGGACTAGCGGGATACAGTACTTC | CASSTGTSGIQYF | TRBD2 | TRBJ2-5 | TRBV6-5 | .
TGTGCCAGCAGCGGACAGGGTCGGGACATACCCCAGCATTTT | CASSGQGRDIPQHF | TRBD1 | TRBJ1-5 | TRBV19 | .
TGTGCCAGCAGCACTCGACTAGCTAATGAGCAGTTCTTC | CASSTRLANEQFF | TRBD2 | TRBJ2-1 | TRBV9 | .
TGTGCCAGCAGCTTCGGGACAGGGGTTTTTCAGCCCCAGCATTTT | CASSFGTGVFQPQHF | TRBD1 | TRBJ1-5 | TRBV5-5 | once
TGTGCCAGTAGTATGTCACCTAAGTATGGCTACACCTTC | CASSMSPKYGYTF | . | TRBJ1-2 | TRBV19 | .
TGTGCCAGCAGTTACAGGAGGTCTGGGGCCAACGTCCTGACTTTC | CASSYRRSGANVLTF | . | TRBJ2-6 | TRBV6-5 | .
TGTGCCAGCAGTTCCTCTAGGAGCGTCCAAGAGACCCAGTACTTC | CASSSSRSVQETQYF | . | TRBJ2-5 | TRBV28 | once
TGTGCCAGCAGGGAGCCCAGACCTAACTATGGCTACACCTTC | CASREPRPNYGYTF | . | TRBJ1-2 | TRBV28 | .
TGCAGTGCTACCGGGGACTATGGCTACACCTTC | CSATGDYGYTF | . | TRBJ1-2 | TRBV20-1 | .
TGTGCCAGCAGTCCGCGGACAGGTCCGACAGATACGCAGTATTTT | CASSPRTGPTDTQYF | TRBD1 | TRBJ2-3 | TRBV27 | few
TGTGCCAGCAGCCAAGATATGGCAGAATATTCACCCCTCCACTTT | CASSQDMAEYSPLHF | . | TRBJ1-6 | TRBV14 | .
TGTGCCAGCAGCTCAAGCGGGAGGAACACCGGGGAGCTGTTTTTT | CASSSSGRNTGELFF | TRBD2 | TRBJ2-2 | TRBV7-9 | .
TGTGCCAGCAGCCAAGAACTAGCGGGAGGCACAGATACGCAGTATTTT | CASSQELAGGTDTQYF | TRBD2 | TRBJ2-3 | TRBV4-2 | .
TGTGCCAGTAGTATCCCGGGACAGGGGGCTTATGGCTACACCTTC | CASSIPGQGAYGYTF | TRBD1 | TRBJ1-2 | TRBV19 | .
TGTGCCAGCAGTTACCCTGTCCCGGGACAGGGATTTCTCCACATTCAGTACTTC | CASSYPVPGQGFLHIQYF | TRBD1 | TRBJ2-4 | TRBV6-2/TRBV6-3 | .
TGCGCCAGCCGAGAGGCAACTAATGAAAAACTGTTTTTT | CASREATNEKLFF | . | TRBJ1-4 | TRBV4-3 | .
TGCGCCAGCAGCCCGGGACTAGCGCCGTCTCCTAGCACAGATACGCAGTATTTT | CASSPGLAPSPSTDTQYF | TRBD2 | TRBJ2-3 | TRBV5-1 | .
TGTGCCAGCAGTGGGCGGGGGGGCACTGAAGCTTTCTTT | CASSGRGGTEAFF | . | TRBJ1-1 | TRBV25-1 | .
TGTGCCAGTGATGACAGGATGAACACTGAAGCTTTCTTT | CASDDRMNTEAFF | . | TRBJ1-1 | TRBV19 | .
TGTGCCAGCAGCCAAGATCATGGGGGGACAGGTCAGGAGTACTTC | CASSQDHGGTGQEYF | TRBD1 | TRBJ2-7 | TRBV3-1/TRBV3-2 | once
TGCGCCAGCAGCTCCGGGACAGGGCATGAAAAACTGTTTTTT | CASSSGTGHEKLFF | TRBD1 | TRBJ1-4 | TRBV5-1 | once
TGTGCCAGCAGACAATACAATGAGCAGTTCTTC | CASRQYNEQFF | . | TRBJ2-1 | TRBV28 | .
TGTGCCAGCAGCCCTCAAGCGGGAAACACCATATATTTT | CASSPQAGNTIYF | . | TRBJ1-3 | TRBV14 | .
TGTGCTAGTGGTTTGAGCCCGGGCGGGCTAGCGGGAAGCCAAGAGACCCAGTACTTC | CASGLSPGGLAGSQETQYF | TRBD2 | TRBJ2-5 | TRBV12-5 | once
TGTGCCAGCAGCTTAGCGCGGGGCAGGGGGAACGAGCAGTACTTC | CASSLARGRGNEQYF | . | TRBJ2-7 | TRBV7-8 | .
TGTGCCAGCAGCCTCGTCGGGGGGAAACGCGAGCAGTACTTC | CASSLVGGKREQYF | TRBD2 | TRBJ2-7 | TRBV3-1/TRBV3-2 | .
TGTGCCAGTAGTAAGACAGGGGGCACAGAGACCCAGTACTTC | CASSKTGGTETQYF | TRBD1 | TRBJ2-5 | TRBV19 | .
TGTGCCAGCAGCTTAGGAACTATTCTTGACTCAGAGACCCAGTACTTC | CASSLGTILDSETQYF | . | TRBJ2-5 | TRBV7-9 | .
TGTGCCAGCAGTCAGGCTTCAGTCGGGATATACTTC | CASSQASVGIYF | . | TRBJ2-7 | TRBV5-6 | once
TGTGCCACCAGCAGAGGGGCGGGGTACGACAATGAGCAGTTCTTC | CATSRGAGYDNEQFF | . | TRBJ2-1 | TRBV15 | .